This TCR beta chain appears in the sequencing data of a study of control samples from healthy donors and cancer patients. The V end lost 2 bases, the J end lost 0 bases, and 21 bases lay between the germline ends. CDR3 length equals 20 residues. In germline, CDR1 is SGHNT, CDR2 YYREEE (reference sequence). Sequenced by immunoSEQ multiplex PCR; TCRdb stores in-frame clones only, minus some. The data hold 90,000 to 100,000 clones, with around 80% observed a single time. Input material: blood. This clonotype originated in a man aged 55 to 70 in good health. The chain recombines TRBV5-4 with TRBJ1-6; D not resolved. CDR3: CASSFGKGSGRSSYNSPLHF. The CDR3 coding sequence is TGTGCCAGCAGCTTCGGGAAAGGCAGTGGTCGGAGCTCCTATAATTCACCCCTCCACTTT. The variable domain in full, with the rest retrieved from reference TRBV5-4 and TRBJ1-6, is ETGVTQSPTHLIKTRGQQVTLRCSSQSGHNTVSWYQQALGQGPQFIFQYYREEENGRGNFPPRFSGLQFPNYSSELNVNALELDDSALYLCASSFGKGSGRSSYNSPLHFGNGTRLTVT.